The clone carrying this TCR beta chain was recorded only once. As yet, its antigen is unknown. One end of the junction does not line up with germline, which may come from a read error. This sample was taken from a study of CD8 T cells in ankylosing spondylitis. Findings and caveats of the study: Clones linked to the disease showed a CD8+ phenotype. They occurred at relatively low frequencies in peripheral blood.

Each CDR3 protein gets one entry after TCRdb re-called the 5' RACE reads with MiXCR. The sample carries some 290,000 distinct CDR3 sequences, over 15% recorded once. Germline V gene data show CDR1 as ENHRY and CDR2 as SYGVKD. The CDR3 covers 15 residues. The source of this sequence is a male donor with ankylosing spondylitis or in good health (not recorded which). The chain recombines TRBV10-3 with TRBJ2-3; TRBD2 matches at 9 bases. The source material was blood, either unsorted or a sorted T cell fraction (not recorded which). Written as DNA, the CDR3 is TGTGCCATCAGTGAGCCGGGCGGGAGGGCCGATATGCAGTATTTT. Translated: CAISEPGGRADMQYF.